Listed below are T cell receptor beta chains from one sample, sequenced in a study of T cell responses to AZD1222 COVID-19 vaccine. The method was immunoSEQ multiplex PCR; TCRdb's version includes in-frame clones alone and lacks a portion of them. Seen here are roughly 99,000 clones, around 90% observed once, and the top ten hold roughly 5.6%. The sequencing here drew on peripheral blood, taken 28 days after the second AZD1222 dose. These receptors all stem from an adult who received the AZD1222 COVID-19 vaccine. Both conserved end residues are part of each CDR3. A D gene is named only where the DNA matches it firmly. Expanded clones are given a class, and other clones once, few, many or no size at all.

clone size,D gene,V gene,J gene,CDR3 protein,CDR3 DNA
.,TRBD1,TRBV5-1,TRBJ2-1,CASSFRTGSDNEQFF,TGCGCCAGCAGCTTTAGGACAGGGTCGGACAATGAGCAGTTCTTC
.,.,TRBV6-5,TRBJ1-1,CASSLLGENTEAFF,TGTGCCAGCAGTCTGCTAGGGGAGAACACTGAAGCTTTCTTT
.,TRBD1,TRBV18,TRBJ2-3,CASSPSPGQGASDTQYF,TGTGCCAGCTCACCATCCCCGGGACAGGGGGCGAGTGATACGCAGTATTTT
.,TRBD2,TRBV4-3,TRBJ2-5,CASSQGVAGGQETQYF,TGCGCCAGCAGCCAAGGTGTAGCGGGAGGTCAAGAGACCCAGTACTTC
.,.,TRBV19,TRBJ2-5,CASRGGQAGETQYF,TGTGCCAGTAGGGGGGGACAAGCTGGGGAGACCCAGTACTTC
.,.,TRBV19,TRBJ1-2,CASSPGGLRYGYTF,TGTGCCAGTAGCCCCGGGGGGCTACGATATGGCTACACCTTC
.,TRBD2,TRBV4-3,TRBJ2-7,CASSQGQIAGGYEQYF,TGCGCCAGCAGCCAAGGACAGATAGCGGGAGGCTACGAGCAGTACTTC
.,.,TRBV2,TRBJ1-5,CASSRTPGSSQPQHF,TGTGCCAGCAGTAGGACCCCCGGGAGTAGTCAGCCCCAGCATTTT
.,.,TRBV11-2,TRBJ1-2,CASSLRERGYGYTF,TGTGCCAGCAGCTTAAGGGAGAGGGGCTATGGCTACACCTTC
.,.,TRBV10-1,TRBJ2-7,CANSESQLLTYEQYF,TGCGCCAACAGTGAGTCGCAACTCCTGACCTACGAGCAGTACTTC
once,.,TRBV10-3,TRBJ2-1,CAITRALSDEQFF,TGTGCCATCACCCGGGCCTTGTCCGATGAGCAGTTCTTC
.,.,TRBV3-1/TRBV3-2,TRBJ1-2,CASSQGRWGFYGYTF,TGTGCCAGCAGCCAAGGTCGCTGGGGGTTCTATGGCTACACCTTC
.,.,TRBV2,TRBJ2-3,CASSEWVTAGGDTQYF,TGTGCCAGCAGTGAATGGGTGACGGCAGGGGGGGATACGCAGTATTTT
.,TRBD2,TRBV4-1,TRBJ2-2,CASSLSGGSNTGELFF,TGCGCCAGCAGCCTAAGCGGGGGGTCGAACACCGGGGAGCTGTTTTTT
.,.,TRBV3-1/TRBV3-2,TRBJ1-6,CASSQNNSPLHF,TGTGCCAGCAGCCAGAATAATTCACCCCTCCACTTT
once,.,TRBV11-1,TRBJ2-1,CASTLGGSYNEQFF,TGTGCCAGCACCTTAGGGGGTTCCTACAATGAGCAGTTCTTC
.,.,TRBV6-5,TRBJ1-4,CASSYSWQGNEKLFF,TGTGCCAGCAGTTACTCGTGGCAGGGGAATGAAAAACTGTTTTTT
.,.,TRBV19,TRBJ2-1,CATSKGGIYNEQFF,TGTGCCACCTCAAAGGGCGGAATCTACAATGAGCAGTTCTTC
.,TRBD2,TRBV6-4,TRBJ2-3,CASSDTAGGPGDTQYF,TGTGCCAGCAGTGATACAGCGGGGGGGCCGGGAGATACGCAGTATTTT
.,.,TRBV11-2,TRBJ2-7,CASSLDTGFEQYF,TGTGCCAGCAGCCTAGACACAGGGTTCGAGCAGTACTTC
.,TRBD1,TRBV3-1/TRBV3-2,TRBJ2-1,CASSQWGQSYNEQFF,TGTGCCAGCAGCCAATGGGGACAGTCGTACAATGAGCAGTTCTTC
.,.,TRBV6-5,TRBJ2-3,CASNWREYRTDTQYF,TGTGCCAGCAATTGGAGGGAATACCGCACAGATACGCAGTATTTT
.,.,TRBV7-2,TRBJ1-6,CASSPLSSSPLHF,TGTGCCAGCAGCCCCCTCTCGTCTTCACCCCTCCACTTT
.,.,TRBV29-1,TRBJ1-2,CSVAESMKGYTF,TGCAGCGTTGCGGAATCCATGAAGGGCTACACCTTC
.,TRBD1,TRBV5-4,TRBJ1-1,CASSRDSNTEAFF,TGTGCCAGCAGCCGGGACAGTAACACTGAAGCTTTCTTT
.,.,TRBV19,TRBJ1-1,CASSGQGWITEAFF,TGTGCCAGTTCGGGGCAGGGTTGGATCACTGAAGCTTTCTTT
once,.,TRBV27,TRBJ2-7,CASSFGVGGYEQYF,TGTGCCAGCAGTTTCGGGGTCGGGGGATACGAGCAGTACTTC
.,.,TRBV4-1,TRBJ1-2,CASSQGAGQSYGYTF,TGCGCCAGCAGCCAAGGGGCCGGGCAGAGCTATGGCTACACCTTC
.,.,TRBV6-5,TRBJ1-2,CASSFSSGLGVGYTF,TGTGCCAGCAGTTTTTCGTCTGGGCTCGGGGTTGGCTACACCTTC
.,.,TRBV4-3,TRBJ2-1,CASSGDRLAYNEQFF,TGCGCCAGCAGTGGAGACAGGCTAGCCTACAATGAGCAGTTCTTC
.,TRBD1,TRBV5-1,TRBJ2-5,CASSIVRDRGRETQYF,TGCGCCAGCAGCATCGTCCGGGACAGGGGCCGGGAGACCCAGTACTTC
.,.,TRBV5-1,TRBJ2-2,CASSLSGGEAGELFF,TGCGCCAGCAGCTTGAGTGGAGGGGAAGCCGGGGAGCTGTTTTTT
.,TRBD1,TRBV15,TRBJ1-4,CATSRGQGVVTNEKLFF,TGTGCCACCAGCAGAGGACAGGGGGTTGTCACTAATGAAAAACTGTTTTTT
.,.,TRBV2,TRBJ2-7,CASSGTDYEQYF,TGTGCCAGCAGTGGGACCGACTACGAGCAGTACTTC
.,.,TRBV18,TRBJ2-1,CASSLTGSGNEQFF,TGTGCCAGCTCACTTACGGGTTCTGGGAATGAGCAGTTCTTC
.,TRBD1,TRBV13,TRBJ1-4,CASSRVGTGGEKLFF,TGTGCCAGCAGCCGAGTGGGGACAGGAGGGGAAAAACTGTTTTTT
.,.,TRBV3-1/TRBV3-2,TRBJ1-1,CASSQGYGSRSAEAFF,TGTGCCAGCAGCCAAGGGTACGGGAGCCGCAGCGCTGAAGCTTTCTTT
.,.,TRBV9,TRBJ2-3,CASSVVSGPDTQYF,TGTGCCAGCAGCGTAGTTTCGGGACCCGATACGCAGTATTTT
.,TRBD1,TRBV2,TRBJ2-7,CASSDLSGTGNEQYF,TGTGCCAGCAGTGACCTCTCCGGGACAGGGAACGAGCAGTACTTC
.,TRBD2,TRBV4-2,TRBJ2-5,CASKYSGGLQETQYF,TGTGCCAGCAAATATAGCGGGGGGCTCCAAGAGACCCAGTACTTC
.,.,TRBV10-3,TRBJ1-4,CAIREAGENEKLFF,TGTGCCATCAGGGAAGCGGGGGAAAATGAAAAACTGTTTTTT
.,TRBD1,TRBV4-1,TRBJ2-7,CASSQDAGGTYEQYF,TGCGCCAGCAGCCAAGACGCAGGGGGCACCTACGAGCAGTACTTC
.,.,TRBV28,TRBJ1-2,CASSLVRVQLYGYTF,TGTGCCAGCAGTTTAGTCAGGGTCCAACTCTATGGCTACACCTTC
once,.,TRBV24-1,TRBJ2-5,CATSDLKTQYF,TGTGCCACCAGTGACCTCAAGACCCAGTACTTC
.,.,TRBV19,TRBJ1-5,CASSISGDNQPQHF,TGTGCCAGTAGTATCAGCGGGGACAATCAGCCCCAGCATTTT
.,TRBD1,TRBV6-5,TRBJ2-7,CATTVWDSSYEQYF,TGTGCCACCACTGTTTGGGACAGCTCCTACGAGCAGTACTTC